One sample yielded the 6 T cell receptor beta chains listed below, sequenced in a study of tumor-infiltrating lymphocytes in primary liver carcinoma. With 500 ng total RNA as template and a constant-region primer, TCR beta cDNA was made. Libraries covering TCR beta were generated through three nested multiplex PCR rounds (using a slightly modified ARM-PCR). The first two PCR rounds used TRBV1-TRBV30 primers with a Cbeta primer, 9 to 10 cycles each. TCRdb re-called the multiplex PCR reads through MiXCR, storing one row per CDR3 protein. The sample carries about 120,000 distinct CDR3 sequences, 65% recorded once. Investigators took RNA and DNA out together from approximately 22-30 mg of unsorted bulk tissue. The sequenced sample consisted of liver tumor tissue from sampling region 1. Subset defined: tumor region T1, superior pole. These receptors all come from a woman in her fifties or sixties with primary liver carcinoma and hepatitis B virus infection.

Comments on this clonotype: One end of the junction varies from germline; a read error may be responsible. This chain links TRBV29-1 with TRBJ2-3; a weak D match, TRBD2 (5 bases). The CDR3 totals 12 residues. Germline values: CDR1 SQVTM, CDR2 ANQGSEA. The CDR3 DNA follows: TGCAACGTTGTCCGGGGTACAGACACGCAGTATTTT. Its protein is CNVVRGTDTQYF.

This chain connects TRBV28 to TRBJ2-7, with D possibly TRBD2 on 6 matching bases. The CDR3 length is 15 residues. Trimming took off 4 bases at V and 8 bases at J, with 21 bases between the two ends. Germline V lookup: CDR1 MDHEN, CDR2 SYDVKM. CDR3 protein: CASSSPAGGIYKQYF. CDR3 in DNA: TGTGCCAGCAGTTCCCCGGCCGGCGGGATTTACAAGCAGTACTTC.

Details on this clonotype: At one boundary the junction diverges from the germline segment, which might be a read error. The chain is built from TRBV5-1 and TRBJ2-2; TRBD2 agrees at 8 bases. The CDR3 length is 14 residues. Germline CDR1 is SGHRS and CDR2 is YFSETQ. The CDR3 here is CASSKRENTGEQFF. The CDR3 nucleotides read TGCGCCAGCAGCAAGCGGGAGAACACCGGGGAGCAGTTTTTT.

With respect to this clonotype: The junction and the germline gene differ at one end; a read error may be behind it. V gene TRBV10-2 combines with J gene TRBJ1-1; no clear D gene. Germline-derived CDR1 and CDR2 are WSHSY and SAAADI. This CDR3 spans 14 amino acids. The CDR3 spells CTSSAKVFAAEAFF. In DNA form, the CDR3 reads TGCACCAGCAGTGCAAAAGTATTTGCCGCTGAAGCTTTCTTT.

As concerns this clonotype: At one end, the junction sequence differs from germline, possibly due to a read error. The chain is built from TRBV7-8 and TRBJ2-3; maybe TRBD2 (8 bases). In germline, CDR1 is SGHVS, CDR2 FQNEAQ. The length of the CDR3 is 17 residues. CDR3 loop: CASSLYRTGGGTDRQYF. The CDR3 DNA is TGTGCCAGCAGCTTATACCGGACGGGAGGGGGCACAGATAGGCAGTATTTT.

This clonotype was counted ten times or more. The chain employs TRBV6-1 and TRBJ1-2; D unclear. The CDR3 runs to 11 residues. Trimming cost V 8 bases and J 4 bases, with 8 bases left between them. Per germline, CDR1 MNHNS and CDR2 SASEGT. CDR3 coding DNA: TGTGCCAGCGGTTGGCCCTATGGCTACACCTTC. Residues: CASGWPYGYTF.